This TCR beta chain came from a study of OX40 agonist ivuxolimab in advanced cancers. Study in general: The dose of intravenous ivuxolimab that patients received every 2 weeks ranged from 0.01 to 10 mg/kg.

Clones were sequenced by immunoSEQ multiplex PCR, and TCRdb holds only the in-frame ones, with some missing. The table records 50,000 to 70,000 clones, roughly 90% of them present only once. Systemic immunosuppression or autoimmune disease history was grounds to exclude patients. Blood sampling was done at baseline, cycle 4 day 1, and cycle 7 day 1. The specimen was CD4+ or CD8+ T cells sorted from blood, collected in a trial of the OX40 agonist ivuxolimab. The receptor was isolated from an adult with an advanced solid tumor such as melanoma, head and neck, liver or kidney cancer.

The CDR3 sequence is CASSRWTSGSRGEQFF. The CDR3 coding sequence is TGCGCCAGCAGCCGTTGGACTAGCGGGAGCAGAGGTGAGCAGTTCTTC. The chain links TRBV4-3 to TRBJ2-1, with 13 bases matching TRBD2. The CDR3 sequence is 16 residues long. The germline gives CDR1 LGHNA, CDR2 YSLEER. Unmatched junction bases numbered 9, after V lost 4 bases and J lost 9 bases.